This T cell receptor beta chain emerged from a study of blood T cell repertoires in COVID-19. Study-level information: COVID-19 samples, acute and convalescent, were from the United States, Italy and Spain. Nucleic acid was either cDNA or gDNA, and it came from T cells, B-cell-depleted T cells, or PBMCs.

This CDR3 has 15 residues. Trimming took off 0 bases at V and 1 base at J, with 9 bases between the two ends. Germline V gene data show CDR1 as MNHEY and CDR2 as SVGAGI. Authors' methods: Reference gene primer amplification yielded estimated nucleated cell counts. The protocol was immunoSEQ multiplex PCR, while the TCRdb copy is restricted to in-frame clones and leaves out a portion. The V and J calls and the clone size are those of that table, but D and trimming were determined from the DNA. The sample carries about 290,000 clones, about 85% recorded once. Sequencing was done on a sample of peripheral blood. This receptor was taken from a woman in her fifties or sixties with active or convalescent COVID-19. The chain recombines TRBV6-5 with TRBJ1-1, with D unresolved. The chain's CDR3 is CASSYSSRSNTEAFF. CDR3 bases: TGTGCCAGCAGTTACTCGAGCAGGTCGAACACTGAAGCTTTCTTT.